This is a list of T cell receptor beta chains from one sample in a study of CD8 T cells in Susac syndrome. In TCRdb, the immunoSEQ multiplex PCR reads were re-called with MiXCR into one record per CDR3 protein. The sample lists around 190,000 distinct CDR3 sequences; about 95% were seen once. Sample: CD8+ T cells from PBMCs. The source of these receptors is a human donor with multiple sclerosis. Both conserved end residues are part of each CDR3. A D gene is named only where the DNA matches it firmly. Rows may omit the clone size; those that give it use once, few, many or a size class.

clone_size d_call j_call v_call cdr3_aa cdr3_nt
. TRBD1 TRBJ1-5 TRBV4-2 CASSHSRQGRNQPQHF TGTGCCAGCAGCCACTCTAGACAGGGTCGCAATCAGCCCCAGCATTTT
. . TRBJ2-3 TRBV7-9 CASSLLEGDTQYF TGTGCCAGCAGCTTACTGGAGGGAGATACGCAGTATTTT
few TRBD1 TRBJ1-1 TRBV7-9 CASSPGTAEAFF TGTGCCAGCAGCCCCGGGACAGCTGAAGCTTTCTTT
. TRBD2 TRBJ2-1 TRBV20-1 CSARPEGTSPRFF TGCAGTGCTAGACCCGAAGGGACTAGCCCGAGGTTCTTC
once . TRBJ2-6 TRBV29-1 CSVDFGSGANVLTF TGCAGCGTTGATTTCGGGTCTGGGGCCAACGTCCTGACTTTC
. TRBD1 TRBJ2-7 TRBV3-1 CASSHEDRVPYEQYF TGTGCCAGCAGCCATGAAGACAGGGTCCCCTACGAGCAGTACTTC
. TRBD1 TRBJ1-4 TRBV9 CASSVAGGNEKLFF TGTGCCAGCAGCGTAGCAGGGGGTAATGAAAAACTGTTTTTT
. . TRBJ2-1 TRBV7-9 CASSPGRPEQFF TGTGCCAGCAGCCCTGGTCGTCCTGAGCAGTTCTTC
once . TRBJ2-1 TRBV20-1 CSAPYGGRSNNEQFF TGCAGTGCTCCCTACGGAGGGAGATCCAACAATGAGCAGTTCTTC
. . TRBJ2-1 TRBV7-9 CASSAGPSYNEQFF TGTGCCAGCTCCGCGGGCCCCTCCTACAATGAGCAGTTCTTC
few . TRBJ2-1 TRBV27 CASSLYGTPPHNEQFF TGTGCCAGCAGTTTATACGGGACTCCCCCCCACAATGAGCAGTTCTTC
. . TRBJ2-7 TRBV28 CASSAPATAPYEQYF TGTGCCAGCAGTGCCCCCGCGACAGCCCCCTACGAGCAGTACTTC
. . TRBJ1-4 TRBV7-9 CASSLSPLIEKLFF TGTGCCAGCAGCTTAAGCCCACTAATCGAAAAACTGTTTTTT
. . TRBJ1-4 TRBV30 CAWMGDSTNEKLFF TGTGCCTGGATGGGAGACTCAACTAATGAAAAACTGTTTTTT
. . TRBJ2-5 TRBV10-3 CAISDLDSQETQYF TGTGCCATCAGTGACCTTGACAGCCAAGAGACCCAGTACTTC
. . TRBJ1-4 TRBV7-9 CASSVEGREKLFF TGTGCCAGCAGCGTGGAGGGTCGGGAAAAACTGTTTTTT
once . TRBJ1-2 TRBV9 CASSVGAGGYTF TGTGCCAGCAGCGTAGGGGCTGGCGGCTACACCTTC
. TRBD2 TRBJ2-7 TRBV13 CASSSNLAGPALDEQYF TGTGCCAGCAGCTCGAATCTAGCGGGACCGGCGCTAGACGAGCAGTACTTC
. TRBD2 TRBJ2-7 TRBV5-1 CASSPGLAGQPSYEQYF TGCGCCAGCAGCCCCGGACTAGCGGGTCAGCCGAGCTACGAGCAGTACTTC
. TRBD1 TRBJ2-7 TRBV5-6 CASSLGTGPSYEQYF TGTGCCAGCAGCTTGGGGACAGGGCCTTCCTACGAGCAGTACTTC
. . TRBJ2-3 TRBV27 CASRGLGTQYF TGTGCCAGCAGAGGACTCGGGACGCAGTATTTT
. . TRBJ2-7 TRBV12-3/TRBV12-4 CASSLAALSYEQYF TGTGCCAGCAGTTTAGCTGCTTTATCCTACGAGCAGTACTTC